The 11 T cell receptor beta chains below all came from one sample that was sequenced in a study of immune characterization of retroperitoneal liposarcoma. A single record per CDR3 protein comes from TCRdb applying MiXCR to the PCR reads. The table lists around 20,000 distinct CDR3 sequences, around 40% of them singletons, with 6.5% to 9% in the top ten. Input material: blood. The origin of the receptors is a male donor with retroperitoneal liposarcoma.

In its sample, this clonotype was seen a few times. This may be a read error: a much more frequent sequence differs by one nucleotide. The chain combines TRBV6-1 with TRBJ2-7, with 8 bases lining up with TRBD2. V gave up 7 bases and J gave up 9 bases; unmatched junction bases: 5. CDR3 size: 11 residues. CDR1 is MNHNS and CDR2 is SASEGT in the germline V gene. CDR3 DNA sequence: TGTGCCAGCACCAACGGGGGGGTGCAGTACTTC. Translating it yields CASTNGGVQYF.

This clonotype has just a few counts. This chain connects TRBV7-2 to TRBJ2-2; D is undetermined. The germline V gene encodes CDR1 SGHTA and CDR2 FQGNSA. V lost 2 bases to trimming and J lost 7 bases, with 11 bases between them. This CDR3 has 14 amino acids. The CDR3: CASSLPRRSGELFF. CDR3 in DNA: TGTGCCAGCAGCTTACCCCGTCGGAGCGGGGAGCTGTTTTTT. The complete variable domain, with remaining parts taken from reference TRBV7-2 and TRBJ2-2, reads GAGVSQSPSNKVTEKGKDVELRCDPISGHTALYWYRQSLGQGLEFLIYFQGNSAPDKSGLPSDRFSAERTGGSVSTLTIQRTQQEDSAVYLCASSLPRRSGELFFGEGSRLTVL.

There are a few counts of this clonotype. The chain employs TRBV6-1 and TRBJ2-1; 9 positions match TRBD1. The better agreement between TRBJ2-5 and the DNA end casts doubt on the J call. CDR3 size: 13 residues. Germline assignment: CDR1 MNHNS and CDR2 SASEGT. This CDR3 reads CASRDRGGETQYF. In DNA form, the CDR3 reads TGTGCCAGCAGGGACAGGGGTGGGGAGACCCAGTACTTC.

The rearrangement uses TRBV6-1 and TRBJ2-4, with a weak D call TRBD2 (6 bases). The J call may not be correct, given that the DNA end is closer to TRBJ2-1. The CDR3 runs 18 residues. Looked up from germline, CDR1 is MNHNS and CDR2 is SASEGT. DNA of the CDR3: TGTGCCAGCAGTGAAGCGGGGTGGGGTTGGGACTGGTCCTACGAGCAGTTCTTC. This encodes CASSEAGWGWDWSYEQFF.

This clonotype was counted between two and nine times. The chain employs TRBV6-1 and TRBJ2-1; 8 bases agree with TRBD1. The J call could be wrong; TRBJ2-7 is a better fit for the DNA end. Germline values: CDR1 MNHNS, CDR2 SASEGT. The CDR3 consists of 15 residues. The CDR3 DNA reads as TGTGCCAGCAGTGTCACAGGGGGTTCCTACAATGAGCAGTACTTC. Protein sequence: CASSVTGGSYNEQYF.

This clonotype was recorded a few times. The V gene is TRBV25-1, the J gene TRBJ1-2; D gene ambiguous. V gave up 5 bases and J gave up 5 bases, with 18 bases separating them. The germline gives CDR1 MGHDK, CDR2 SYGVNS. CDR3 length: 15 residues. This CDR3 reads CASSINPTGPYGYTF. CDR3 nucleotides: TGTGCCAGCAGTATAAACCCGACGGGCCCATATGGCTACACCTTC.

This clonotype ranks as medium-sized (0.01 to 0.1%). The chain carries TRBV10-1 and TRBJ2-5; TRBD1 agrees at 8 bases. CDR3 length equals 15 residues. CDR1 and CDR2 (germline): WNHNN, SYGVQD (reference sequence). Trimming at V came to 6 bases and at J to 1 base, leaving 7 bases not matched to a gene. This CDR3 is CASRPSGTGQETQYF. The CDR3 nucleotides are TGCGCCAGCAGACCTTCCGGGACAGGCCAAGAGACCCAGTACTTC.

This clonotype has only a few counts. This CDR3 reads CASSPWRGTYEQFF. The CDR3 DNA reads as TGTGCCAGCAGCCCTTGGAGAGGAACCTACGAGCAGTTCTTC. The chain couples TRBV7-2 to TRBJ2-1; D is undetermined. Trimming pared 5 bases from V and 10 bases from J, leaving 18 bases between. CDR1 SGHTA and CDR2 FQGNSA come from the germline V gene. CDR3 length: 14 residues.

This clonotype was seen just once. This rearrangement joins TRBV6-1 to TRBJ2-3, with 9 bases matching TRBD1. Germline CDR1 and CDR2: MNHNS and SASEGT. The CDR3 is 15 amino acids. J gave up 9 bases and V 2 bases, and 9 bases lay outside the gene matches. CDR3 sequence reads: CASSEFNRGPDTQYF. CDR3 nucleotides: TGTGCCAGCAGTGAATTTAACAGGGGGCCTGACACGCAGTATTTT.

By its share, this clonotype is medium-sized (0.01 to 0.1%). The V call is TRBV6-1, the J call TRBJ2-1; 12 bases are a match to TRBD2. The DNA end lines up better with TRBJ2-7; the J call may be wrong. The CDR3 extends over 15 amino acids. Germline loops: CDR1 MNHNS, CDR2 SASEGT. For the CDR3, the DNA is TGTGCCAGCAGTGAACGACTAGCGGGAGCGTACGAGCAGTACTTC. Amino acid sequence: CASSERLAGAYEQYF.

The chain is built from TRBV11-1 and TRBJ1-2; maybe TRBD1 (6 bases). Germline V lookup: CDR1 SGHAT, CDR2 FQDESV (reference sequence). V dropped 3 bases and J dropped 6 bases, with 11 bases sitting between them. The CDR3 sequence is 13 residues long. CDR3 in amino acids: CASSLNRDNGYTF. The CDR3 DNA follows: TGTGCCAGCAGCTTGAACAGGGATAATGGCTACACCTTC.